A single sample is the source of the 32 T cell receptor beta chains below, sequenced in a study of cytomegalovirus exposure and HLA in healthy donors. With 60 Vbeta and 13 Jbeta primers, the PCR was carried out. TCRdb's copy holds only in-frame clones and misses some; the assay was immunoSEQ multiplex PCR. The sample carries about 90,000 clones, 70% recorded once. The sequenced sample was PBMCs. The source of these receptors is a woman in her forties or fifties in good health and CMV-seropositive.

This clone has just one count. The rearrangement links TRBV7-2 to TRBJ2-5, with 8 bases fitting TRBD2. After removal of 1 base from V and 1 base from J, the junction contained 2 bases not matched to a gene. The CDR3 covers 15 residues. Germline CDR1 is SGHTA and CDR2 is FQGNSA. The CDR3 DNA follows: TGTGCCAGCAGCTTAGGGGCGGGAGGCCAAGAGACCCAGTACTTC. Protein: CASSLGAGGQETQYF.

The rearrangement links TRBV19 to TRBJ2-2; D gene ambiguous. Trimming shortened V by 3 bases and J by 0 bases, and 8 bases separated the two germline ends. This CDR3 is built from 15 residues. Germline CDR1 LNHDA, CDR2 SQIVND (reference sequence). CDR3 residues: CASSMQEANTGELFF. The CDR3 DNA is TGTGCCAGTAGTATGCAGGAAGCGAACACCGGGGAGCTGTTTTTT.

V gene TRBV6-1 combines with J gene TRBJ1-1; D remains unclear. Germline CDR1 and CDR2: MNHNS and SASEGT. V was shortened by 7 bases and J by 4 bases, with 16 bases between the two germline ends. The CDR3 is made up of 14 amino acids. The CDR3 loop reads CASNPRREGTEAFF. The CDR3 region has the DNA TGTGCCAGCAACCCACGGAGGGAGGGCACTGAAGCTTTCTTT.

The V call is TRBV15, the J call TRBJ2-4, with D possibly matching TRBD1 (5 bases). The CDR3 extends over 20 amino acids. Germline V gives CDR1 LNHNV, CDR2 YYDKDF (reference sequence). The V gene lost 0 bases and the J gene lost 0 bases, with 21 bases spanning the gap. CDR3 protein: CATSRDDSTRDILAKNIQYF. In DNA, the CDR3 is TGTGCCACCAGCAGAGATGACAGTACGAGAGATATCTTAGCCAAAAACATTCAGTACTTC.

The V and J genes are TRBV6-4 and TRBJ2-7; possibly TRBD1 for D (6 bases). Germline V CDR1 and CDR2: MRHNA, SNTAGT. There are 14 residues in the CDR3. Trimming took 2 bases from V and 2 from J, leaving 10 bases between them. CDR3 in amino acids: CASSDGDMAYEQYF. CDR3 in DNA: TGTGCCAGCAGTGACGGGGACATGGCCTACGAGCAGTACTTC.

The rearrangement uses TRBV27 and TRBJ1-1; 7 positions agree with TRBD1. CDR1 MNHEY and CDR2 SMNVEV come from the germline V gene (reference sequence). Germline trimming cut 6 bases from V and 4 bases from J; bases unmatched to any gene: 5. This CDR3 has 13 residues. CDR3 sequence (DNA): TGTGCCAGCAGCCGACAGGGCGGCACTGAAGCTTTCTTT. It yields the protein CASSRQGGTEAFF.

The CDR3 bases are TGCGCCAGCAGCCAAGTTAACCCCGCCAGTAATGAAAAACTGTTTTTT. It translates to CASSQVNPASNEKLFF. The chain uses TRBV4-3 and TRBJ1-4, with unresolved D. This CDR3 comprises 16 residues. V lost 1 base and J lost 4, with 13 bases in between. Germline loops: CDR1 LGHNA, CDR2 YSLEER.

This sequence joins TRBV7-8 and TRBJ1-6; D is unclear. The germline V and J ends were trimmed by 1 base and 0 bases, with 4 bases remaining between them. CDR3 size: 15 residues. The germline gives CDR1 SGHVS, CDR2 FQNEAQ. CDR3 region: CASSLVSSYNSPLHF. CDR3 DNA sequence: TGTGCCAGCAGCTTAGTGAGCTCCTATAATTCACCCCTCCACTTT.

This chain links TRBV29-1 with TRBJ1-2; TRBD1 is a possible D gene (5 bases). The V and J ends lost 2 bases and 10 bases respectively, with 8 bases between them. The CDR3 is made up of 10 amino acids. The V gene's germline CDR1 is SQVTM and CDR2 ANQGSEA. The CDR3 spells CSVESGPYTF. The CDR3 nucleotides read TGCAGCGTTGAATCAGGGCCCTACACCTTC.

The CDR3 DNA follows: TGTGCCAGCAGCCGTCCGGGACAGGGTATCTCAGCTTTCTTT. It specifies CASSRPGQGISAFF. The chain couples TRBV28 to TRBJ1-1; 9 bases map to TRBD1. This CDR3 spans 14 amino acids. Germline CDR1 MDHEN, CDR2 SYDVKM. V was clipped by 6 bases and J by 10 bases; unmatched bases: 12.

The chain employs TRBV7-9 and TRBJ2-1, with D possibly matching TRBD2 (6 bases). V was cut by 1 base and J by 2 bases, with 9 bases left in between. Germline V gene data show CDR1 as SEHNR and CDR2 as FQNEAQ (reference sequence). This CDR3 region has 15 residues. The CDR3 region is CASSLGRDAYNEQFF. DNA for the CDR3: TGTGCCAGCAGCTTAGGGCGGGACGCCTACAATGAGCAGTTCTTC.

This clone was seen more than once but under ten times. The chain is built from TRBV19 and TRBJ2-7; TRBD2 agrees at 13 bases. The CDR3 sequence is 15 residues long. The V gene's germline CDR1 is LNHDA and CDR2 SQIVND (reference sequence). V dropped 5 bases and J dropped 7; count of bases not matched to a gene: 8. This chain's CDR3 is CASSPTSGRAGEQYF. In nucleotides, the CDR3 is TGTGCCAGTAGTCCAACTAGCGGGAGGGCCGGGGAGCAGTACTTC.

This clone was counted only a few times. This chain uses TRBV6-5 with TRBJ2-7; TRBD2 aligns across 11 bases. Germline assignment: CDR1 MNHEY and CDR2 SVGAGI. The CDR3 consists of 15 residues. The V gene end was trimmed by 5 bases and the J gene end by 3 bases; junction bases not matched to a gene: 6. The CDR3: CASSLGLAEYYEQYF. CDR3 DNA: TGTGCCAGCAGTCTGGGACTAGCGGAATACTACGAGCAGTACTTC.

The chain couples TRBV28 to TRBJ2-1; 9 bases are a match to TRBD2. J lost 3 bases, V lost 7 bases, and 10 bases had no gene match. The CDR3 length is 16 residues. Looked up from germline, CDR1 is MDHEN and CDR2 is SYDVKM. In DNA, the CDR3 is TGTGCCAGCACCCCGGGGGGTAGCGGGGGCTACAATGAGCAGTTCTTC. Amino acids: CASTPGGSGGYNEQFF.

This clone was detected only once. This chain connects TRBV28 to TRBJ1-6; no firm D call. Trimming took off 6 bases at V and 5 bases at J, with 14 bases between the two ends. There are 15 residues in the CDR3. Germline V CDR1 and CDR2: MDHEN, SYDVKM. This CDR3 reads CASRPPGINNSPLHF. The CDR3 bases are TGTGCCAGCAGGCCCCCAGGAATTAATAATTCACCCCTCCACTTT.

The chain couples TRBV5-4 to TRBJ2-2; TRBD1 agrees at 8 bases. The V gene end was trimmed by 3 bases and the J gene end by 6 bases; junction bases not matched to a gene: 7. The CDR3 is 15 amino acids. CDR1 and CDR2 (germline): SGHNT, YYREEE (reference sequence). Here the CDR3 reads CASSSDRGEAGELFF. The CDR3 DNA sequence: TGTGCCAGCAGCTCTGACAGGGGTGAGGCCGGGGAGCTGTTTTTT.

This clone appeared once. The rearrangement links TRBV7-6 to TRBJ2-5; D gene uncertain. The CDR3 totals 14 residues. Trimming pared 0 bases from V and 3 bases from J, leaving 8 bases between. CDR1 SGHVS and CDR2 FNYEAQ come from the germline V gene. CDR3 amino acids: CASSLAMAEETQYF. CDR3 sequence (DNA): TGTGCCAGCAGCTTAGCGATGGCAGAAGAGACCCAGTACTTC.

This sequence joins TRBV7-3 and TRBJ2-1; 11 bases are a match to TRBD2. V trimming: 3 bases; J trimming: 6 bases; junction bases outside the gene matches: 7. CDR3 length: 16 residues. Germline V gene data show CDR1 as SGHTA and CDR2 as FQGTGA. CDR3 residues: CASSFPGTSGLNEQFF. DNA of the CDR3: TGTGCCAGCAGCTTTCCCGGGACTAGCGGCCTCAATGAGCAGTTCTTC. The whole variable domain, filled in from reference TRBV7-3 and TRBJ2-1, reads GAGVSQTPSNKVTEKGKYVELRCDPISGHTALYWYRQSLGQGPEFLIYFQGTGAADDSGLPNDRFFAVRPEGSVSTLKIQRTERGDSAVYLCASSFPGTSGLNEQFFGPGTRLTVL.

The genes are TRBV12-2 and TRBJ2-1; the table's D gene call, TRBD2, was not cross checked with the DNA. TRBV12-2 is a known pseudogene. This CDR3 is 19 amino acids long. The CDR3 DNA reads as TGTGCAAGTCAATCCGCAGGGGGACTAGCGGGAGTAACCTACAATGAGCAGTTCTTC. Encoded protein: CASQSAGGLAGVTYNEQFF.

The chain joins TRBV14 to TRBJ1-1, with 8 positions matching TRBD1. From germline, CDR1 is SGHDN and CDR2 FVKESK. V lost 5 bases, J lost 1 base, and 9 bases stayed unmatched. This CDR3 is 16 amino acids long. DNA of the CDR3: TGTGCCAGCAGCTTCCGGGACAGGAATGGGAACACTGAAGCTTTCTTT. This codes for CASSFRDRNGNTEAFF. Combining the CDR3 with reference TRBV14 and TRBJ1-1 gives the whole variable domain EAGVTQFPSHSVIEKGQTVTLRCDPISGHDNLYWYRRVMGKEIKFLLHFVKESKQDESGMPNNRFLAERTGGTYSTLKVQPAELEDSGVYFCASSFRDRNGNTEAFFGQGTRLTVV.

The V and J genes are TRBV29-1 and TRBJ2-7, with 12 bases lining up with TRBD1. CDR3 length: 16 residues. Germline V gene sequence: CDR1 SQVTM, CDR2 ANQGSEA. Trimming removed 8 bases from V and 5 bases from J; junction bases left unmatched: 16. The CDR3 reads CSHYPPGQGACDEQYF. Here the CDR3 DNA reads TGCAGCCACTACCCCCCGGGACAGGGGGCGTGTGACGAGCAGTACTTC.

V is TRBV28 and J is TRBJ2-7; TRBD2 agrees at 8 bases. This CDR3 comprises 15 residues. Per the germline V gene, CDR1 is MDHEN and CDR2 is SYDVKM. The V segment lost 3 bases and the J segment 6 bases; nucleotides outside the gene matches: 10. CDR3 sequence reads: CASSFPGLAEGEQYF. The CDR3 DNA is TGTGCCAGCAGTTTCCCCGGACTAGCCGAAGGCGAGCAGTACTTC.

V gene TRBV28 combines with J gene TRBJ1-5; 7 nucleotides match TRBD1. CDR1 MDHEN and CDR2 SYDVKM come from the germline V gene. Trimming cost V 3 bases and J 1 base; bases outside gene matches: 15. CDR3 length: 19 residues. The CDR3 DNA is TGTGCCAGCAGTTTTGGGTTGGTCAGGGGGAAGGTGAGCAATCAGCCCCAGCATTTT. This gives the protein CASSFGLVRGKVSNQPQHF.

This clone was observed a few times. In nucleotides, the CDR3 is TGCAGCGCACCGTCGCCGGGCACCGGGGAGCTGTTTTTT. This encodes CSAPSPGTGELFF. The gene calls are TRBV29-1 and TRBJ2-2; D unresolved. V was trimmed by 7 bases and J by 4 bases, leaving 13 bases between them. The CDR3 sequence is 13 residues long. The V gene's germline CDR1 is SQVTM and CDR2 ANQGSEA.

The chain carries TRBV30 and TRBJ1-3; 8 positions agree with TRBD1. With 2 bases clipped from V and 6 bases from J, the junction kept 3 bases outside the gene matches. Looked up from germline, CDR1 is GTSNPN and CDR2 is SVGIG (reference sequence). CDR3 size: 13 residues. The CDR3 spells CAWSRDRLNTIYF. In DNA form, the CDR3 reads TGTGCCTGGAGTCGGGACAGGCTAAACACCATATATTTT.

This clone occurred a few times. V usage is TRBV19 and J usage is TRBJ1-3; no clear D gene. Trimming took 6 bases from V and 4 from J, leaving 7 bases between them. Germline CDR1 is LNHDA and CDR2 is SQIVND (reference sequence). CDR3 length: 12 amino acids. Here the CDR3 DNA reads TGTGCCAGTAGAGGAGGGGGAAACACCATATATTTT. Protein sequence: CASRGGGNTIYF.

The rearrangement joins TRBV7-9 to TRBJ2-1, with 10 bases lining up with TRBD2. Germline CDR1 and CDR2: SEHNR and FQNEAQ (reference sequence). This CDR3 contains 17 residues. After removal of 5 bases from V and 15 bases from J, the junction contained 22 bases not matched to a gene. As DNA, the CDR3 is TGTGCCAGCAGCCCCCCGGTTCGTAATAGCGGGAGGACCGAGGTGTTCTTC. Translated, it gives CASSPPVRNSGRTEVFF.

J is TRBJ2-7 and V is TRBV11-3, with D possibly TRBD1 on 5 matching bases. This CDR3 is built from 13 residues. CDR1 and CDR2 from the germline V gene are SGHNT and YENEEA. V shed 1 base and J shed 5 bases, with 9 bases lying between them. CDR3 DNA: TGTGCCAGCAGCTTAGCAATGACAGACGAGCAGTACTTC. This translates into CASSLAMTDEQYF. Drawing the rest from reference TRBV11-3 and TRBJ2-7, the complete variable domain is EAGVVQSPRYKIIEKKQPVAFWCNPISGHNTLYWYLQNLGQGPELLIRYENEEAVDDSQLPKDRFSAERLKGVDSTLKIQPAELGDSAVYLCASSLAMTDEQYFGPGTRLTVT.

The chain employs TRBV29-1 and TRBJ1-1, with 8 bases aligning to TRBD1. Trimming cost V 5 bases and J 1 base; bases outside gene matches: 0. In germline, CDR1 is SQVTM, CDR2 ANQGSEA. CDR3 length: 12 residues. The CDR3 spells CSVTGGNTEAFF. Written as DNA, the CDR3 is TGCAGCGTTACAGGGGGGAACACTGAAGCTTTCTTT.

The rearrangement uses TRBV29-1 and TRBJ2-1; D ambiguous. The CDR3 extends over 15 amino acids. Germline CDR1 and CDR2: SQVTM and ANQGSEA. The V end lost 5 bases, the J end lost 0 bases, and 14 bases lay between the germline ends. The CDR3 loop reads CSVIRPGASYNEQFF. As DNA, the CDR3 is TGCAGCGTTATAAGGCCCGGAGCCTCCTACAATGAGCAGTTCTTC.

The chain uses TRBV18 and TRBJ2-2; TRBD1 aligns across 8 bases. The V gene's germline CDR1 is KGHSH and CDR2 LQKENI. The CDR3 totals 14 residues. Unmatched junction bases numbered 4, after V lost 6 bases and J lost 4 bases. CDR3 loop: CASSDRAITGELFF. For the CDR3, the DNA is TGTGCCAGCTCGGACAGGGCTATCACCGGGGAGCTGTTTTTT.

Turning to this clone: One end of the junction varies from germline; a read error may be responsible. The chain recombines TRBV19 with TRBJ1-1, with D maybe TRBD1 (5 bases). Looked up from germline, CDR1 is LNHDA and CDR2 is SQIVND (reference sequence). The CDR3 contains 12 residues. The CDR3 protein is CASSVAKTEFHF. The DNA of the CDR3 is TGTGCCAGTAGTGTTGCAAAGACAGAATTCCACTTT. The variable domain in full, completed from reference TRBV19 and TRBJ1-1, reads DGGITQSPKYLFRKEGQNVTLSCEQNLNHDAMYWYRQDPGQGLRLIYYSQIVNDFQKGDIAEGYSVSREKKESFPLTVTSAQKNPTAFYLCASSVAKTEFHFGQGTRLTVV.